A selection of T cell receptor beta chains follows, all from one sample in a study of blood T cell repertoires in COVID-19. Here immunoSEQ multiplex PCR was the method, and the copy in TCRdb shows in-frame clones only, minus some. This sample yields 300,000 to 450,000 clones, of which roughly four fifths are seen a single time; over 0.95% belongs to the top ten. The sample taken for sequencing was peripheral blood. The receptors come from a human donor with acute or convalescent COVID-19. The donor label of this sample is uncertain. The CDR3 runs from the conserved cysteine through the conserved F or W. The order of the fields is clone size, J gene, V gene, D gene, CDR3 DNA, CDR3 protein. A D gene is named only where the DNA matches it firmly. For some rows the clone size is stated as once, few or many, or as a class when expanded; others skip it.

.	TRBJ2-1	TRBV6-5	TRBD1	TGTGCCAGCAGAGAGAGGGTGACAGGGGGTGAGTTCTTC	CASRERVTGGEFF
.	TRBJ1-5	TRBV18	.	TGTGCCAGCTCACCGCGTCGGGGGGCACTGAAGGATAGCAATCAGCCCCAGCATTTT	CASSPRRGALKDSNQPQHF
.	TRBJ1-2	TRBV11-2	TRBD1	TGTGCCAGCAGCCCTGGACAGGGCAACTATGGCTACACCTTC	CASSPGQGNYGYTF
.	TRBJ1-6	TRBV6-1	.	TGTGCCAGCAGTGAACGACAGTCTTATAATTCACCCCTCCACTTT	CASSERQSYNSPLHF
.	TRBJ1-6	TRBV7-6	TRBD1	TGTGCCAGCAGCTTAGCCGGGACAGGGACTTCACCCCTCCACTTT	CASSLAGTGTSPLHF
.	TRBJ1-2	TRBV30	TRBD1	TGTGCCTGTGACGGACAGGGGGCTGACGACTATGGCTACACCTTC	CACDGQGADDYGYTF
.	TRBJ2-1	TRBV7-2	TRBD2	TGTGCCAGCAGCCGCGGGGGGGCTCACTACAATGAGCAGTTCTTC	CASSRGGAHYNEQFF
.	TRBJ1-1	TRBV24-1	TRBD1	TGTGCCACCAGTGAAGGGGGCACGAACACTGAAGCTTTCTTT	CATSEGGTNTEAFF
.	TRBJ1-1	TRBV6-5	.	TGTGCCAGCAGTAACCCCCACAGCAAGAACACTGAAGCTTTCTTT	CASSNPHSKNTEAFF
.	TRBJ1-1	TRBV7-8	.	TGTGCCAGCAGCCGAACAGGGTTGTCTGAAGCTTTCTTT	CASSRTGLSEAFF
few	TRBJ1-1	TRBV5-4	TRBD1	TGTGCCAGCAGCTCGACAGGGAGCACTGAAGCTTTCTTT	CASSSTGSTEAFF
.	TRBJ1-2	TRBV6-5	TRBD1	TGTGCCAGCAGTTATCAGCAGGGGGCGGAGGGCTACACCTTC	CASSYQQGAEGYTF
.	TRBJ1-4	TRBV28	.	TGTGCCAGCAGCCCACAGGGTGTAGCAACTAATGAAAAACTGTTTTTT	CASSPQGVATNEKLFF
.	TRBJ2-1	TRBV4-2	TRBD2	TGTGCCAGCAGCCAAGGGACTAGCGGGGGGGATGAGCAGTTCTTC	CASSQGTSGGDEQFF
.	TRBJ2-7	TRBV5-8	.	TGTGCCAGCAGCTTGGGGCAGCGAACCTACGAGCAGTACTTC	CASSLGQRTYEQYF
.	TRBJ1-6	TRBV9	.	TGTGCCAGCAGCGCCACACCGGGAATCCTAAATTCACCCCTCCACTTT	CASSATPGILNSPLHF